This T cell receptor beta chain stems from a study of blood T cell repertoires in COVID-19. Study details: Acute and convalescent COVID-19 specimens originated in the United States, Italy and Spain. In each case, the material was cDNA or gDNA derived from T cells, B-cell-depleted T cells, or PBMCs.

As originally analysed: Estimated nucleated cell counts came from reference gene primer amplification. Libraries were prepared by immunoSEQ multiplex PCR; TCRdb keeps only in-frame clonotypes and omits some of them. V and J calls and clone size are given by that table; D and trimming were obtained from the DNA. Seen here are about 170,000 clones, around four fifths observed once, and the top ten hold 6.5% to 9%. The CDR3 consists of 15 residues. Between the trimmed V and J ends, which lost 0 bases and 6 bases, there was a span of 12 bases. Germline V gene data show CDR1 as MNHNY and CDR2 as SVGAGI (reference sequence). Seattle participants joined during active infection and were tracked over time.

The sequencing input was peripheral blood. The rearrangement joins TRBV6-6 to TRBJ1-5; D possibly corresponds to TRBD1 (6 bases). The TCR comes from an elderly woman with COVID-19, enrolled during active disease. The CDR3 DNA sequence: TGTGCCAGCAGTTACTCGACGGACAGTAGTCAGCCCCAGCATTTT. Amino acids: CASSYSTDSSQPQHF.